Presented here are 9 T cell receptor beta chains from one specimen sequenced in a study of blood T cells in healthy people across ages. Primers used in a second PCR of about 6 to 11 cycles were a sample-barcoded 5' primer and a J-beta primer mix. One entry per CDR3 protein results from TCRdb running MiXCR on the 5' RACE reads. Of some 700,000 distinct CDR3 sequences listed, roughly 47% are singletons. The sample comprised blood. Receptors originate from a woman aged 60-75 years in good health.

This clonotype has more than one count but fewer than ten. V gene TRBV5-1 combines with J gene TRBJ1-1, with no clear D. V shed 0 bases and J shed 5 bases, with 11 bases lying between them. Looked up from germline, CDR1 is SGHRS and CDR2 is YFSETQ. The CDR3 consists of 14 residues. In DNA form, the CDR3 reads TGCGCCAGCAGCTTGGGCTTTGGGGTTACTGAAGCTTTCTTT. Residues: CASSLGFGVTEAFF.

This clonotype has a handful of counts. The chain recombines TRBV20-1 with TRBJ1-2; 8 bases map to TRBD1. The CDR3 covers 14 residues. V shed 4 bases, J shed 6 bases, and the junction held 10 bases outside the gene matches. Germline assignment: CDR1 DFQATT and CDR2 SNEGSKA (reference sequence). The CDR3 region has the DNA TGCAGTGCTATGGGGTTTCAGGGGGCGAATGGCTACACCTTC. Protein: CSAMGFQGANGYTF.

This clonotype appeared many times. This chain joins TRBV5-4 and TRBJ2-5; TRBD1 might be the D (6 bases). Germline V gene data show CDR1 as SGHNT and CDR2 as YYREEE (reference sequence). The CDR3 is 14 residues long. Between the trimmed V and J ends, which lost 3 bases and 3 bases, there was a span of 12 bases. CDR3 in amino acids: CASSSDSLKETQYF. The DNA for the CDR3 is TGTGCCAGCAGCTCGGACAGCCTCAAAGAGACCCAGTACTTC.

This clonotype was seen only a few times. This chain connects TRBV12-3 or TRBV12-4 to TRBJ2-3; 8 bases map to TRBD2. There are 13 residues in the CDR3. Losses at the gene ends were 10 bases for V and 2 bases for J; bases not matched to a gene: 5. In DNA, the CDR3 is TGTGCCACCTCGGGAGGGGTCACAGATACGCAGTATTTT. This gives the protein CATSGGVTDTQYF.

This clonotype was seen repeatedly, ten times or more. The gene calls are TRBV12-3 or TRBV12-4 and TRBJ2-3; D gene ambiguous. V was pared by 6 bases and J by 0 bases, with 10 bases between. There are 14 residues in the CDR3. The CDR3 protein is CASRDGASTDTQYF. The CDR3 nucleotides are TGTGCCAGCAGGGACGGAGCTAGCACAGATACGCAGTATTTT.

This clonotype was detected a few times. The chain joins TRBV7-2 to TRBJ2-5; the match to TRBD2 covers 11 bases. CDR3 length: 15 residues. The V gene end was trimmed by 5 bases and the J gene end by 4 bases; junction bases not matched to a gene: 6. The germline V gene has CDR1 SGHTA and CDR2 FQGNSA. CDR3 DNA: TGTGCCAGCAGCCCAATGGGACTAGCGGCAGAGACCCAGTACTTC. It yields the protein CASSPMGLAAETQYF.

The V call is TRBV5-4, the J call TRBJ2-3; D unclear. V lost 3 bases and J lost 2, with 7 bases in between. Germline V lookup: CDR1 SGHNT, CDR2 YYREEE (reference sequence). The CDR3 consists of 13 residues. CDR3 sequence reads: CASSSSTTDTQYF. In DNA, the CDR3 is TGTGCCAGCAGCTCCTCAACCACAGATACGCAGTATTTT. The whole variable domain, filled in from reference TRBV5-4 and TRBJ2-3, reads ETGVTQSPTHLIKTRGQQVTLRCSSQSGHNTVSWYQQALGQGPQFIFQYYREEENGRGNFPPRFSGLQFPNYSSELNVNALELDDSALYLCASSSSTTDTQYFGPGTRLTVL.

This clonotype was detected a few times. The V and J genes are TRBV7-2 and TRBJ2-1; D tentatively fits TRBD1 or TRBD2 (6 bases each). Germline V gives CDR1 SGHTA, CDR2 FQGNSA. Trimming took off 1 base at V and 0 bases at J, with 13 bases between the two ends. The CDR3 consists of 17 residues. CDR3 protein: CASSLGGAGFSYNEQFF. The CDR3 region has the DNA TGTGCCAGCAGCTTAGGGGGGGCGGGTTTCTCCTACAATGAGCAGTTCTTC.

This clonotype has just a few counts. J is TRBJ2-1 and V is TRBV28; 9 bases match TRBD1. Germline CDR1 reads MDHEN; CDR2 reads SYDVKM. The V gene end was trimmed by 6 bases and the J gene end by 8 bases; junction bases not matched to a gene: 8. This CDR3 contains 14 residues. The CDR3, as DNA: TGTGCCAGCAGCCTGGGACAGGGTAGGGATGAGCAGTTCTTC. Protein product: CASSLGQGRDEQFF.